These 19 T cell receptor beta chains were sequenced from one sample in a study of cytomegalovirus exposure and HLA in healthy donors. The PCR was carried out with 60 Vbeta primers and 13 Jbeta primers. Method: immunoSEQ multiplex PCR; TCRdb's copy keeps in-frame clones and lacks some. This table holds some 180,000 clones, 82% found once. Sequencing was performed on PBMCs. These receptors were obtained from a middle-aged man in good health and CMV-seronegative.

This chain uses TRBV7-9 with TRBJ2-5; TRBD2 agrees at 10 bases. V trimming: 6 bases; J trimming: 4 bases; junction bases outside the gene matches: 11. This CDR3 spans 16 amino acids. CDR1 and CDR2 (germline): SEHNR, FQNEAQ (reference sequence). The CDR3, as DNA: TGTGCCAGCAGTAAGGGGCTAGCGGGAGAAGGAGAGACCCAGTACTTC. This sequence encodes CASSKGLAGEGETQYF.

The rearrangement joins TRBV4-1 to TRBJ2-1; the match to TRBD2 covers 7 bases. CDR3 length: 16 amino acids. In germline, CDR1 is MGHRA, CDR2 YSYEKL. After removal of 1 base from V and 5 bases from J, the junction contained 8 bases not matched to a gene. This CDR3 is CASSQGVGGTDNEQFF. The CDR3 DNA sequence: TGCGCCAGCAGCCAAGGGGTCGGGGGGACTGACAATGAGCAGTTCTTC.

This clone has a handful of counts. The chain has TRBV7-9 and TRBJ2-2; TRBD1 matches at 9 bases. The length of the CDR3 is 16 residues. CDR1 and CDR2 from the germline V gene are SEHNR and FQNEAQ (reference sequence). The V and J ends lost 5 bases and 3 bases, in that order; junction bases with no gene match: 7. This CDR3 reads CASSQGTGFYTGELFF. The CDR3 DNA reads TGTGCCAGCAGCCAGGGGACAGGGTTTTACACCGGGGAGCTGTTTTTT.

This chain connects TRBV5-1 to TRBJ2-7, with 11 positions matching TRBD2. Germline trimming cut 2 bases from V and 1 base from J; bases unmatched to any gene: 2. The CDR3 contains 15 residues. Per germline, CDR1 SGHRS and CDR2 YFSETQ. The DNA for the CDR3 is TGCGCCAGCAGCTTTGTAGCGGGAGGGTCCTACGAGCAGTACTTC. Translated, it gives CASSFVAGGSYEQYF.

The CDR3 is CASSLQGSGNTIYF. CDR3 DNA sequence: TGCGCCAGCAGCCTACAGGGTAGTGGAAACACCATATATTTT. The V call is TRBV4-1, the J call TRBJ1-3, with D possibly matching TRBD1 (6 bases). CDR3 size: 14 residues. Trimming left V 4 bases short and J 3 bases short, with 10 bases between. Germline-derived CDR1 and CDR2 are MGHRA and YSYEKL.

The J gene is TRBJ1-2, the V gene TRBV28, with unresolved D. With 7 bases removed from V and 2 bases from J, the gap between germline ends came to 8 bases. The CDR3 runs 12 residues. CDR1 is MDHEN, CDR2 SYDVKM, per germline. CDR3 loop: CASTRVNYGYTF. CDR3 nucleotides: TGTGCCAGCACCCGGGTGAACTATGGCTACACCTTC.

The chain employs TRBV5-5 and TRBJ1-5, with 12 bases that match TRBD1. The germline V gene has CDR1 SGHKS and CDR2 YYEKEE (reference sequence). The ends lost 4 bases at V and 2 bases at J; junction bases unmatched: 7. This CDR3 contains 17 residues. CDR3 amino acids: CASSGGTGGSGNQPQHF. The CDR3 bases are TGTGCCAGCAGCGGAGGGACAGGGGGCTCAGGCAATCAGCCCCAGCATTTT.

The chain uses TRBV7-9 and TRBJ2-7; TRBD2 agrees at 7 bases. Germline V lookup: CDR1 SEHNR, CDR2 FQNEAQ (reference sequence). Trimming cost V 5 bases and J 7 bases; bases outside gene matches: 11. The CDR3 runs to 14 residues. CDR3 coding DNA: TGTGCCAGCAGCCAGCGGGGATCTATACGGGAGCAGTACTTC. Translating it yields CASSQRGSIREQYF.

This clone was detected a few times. Its ends do not fully match the called genes, so a read error is possible. The chain couples TRBV9 to TRBJ2-7, with 14 bases that match TRBD2. CDR1 and CDR2 (germline): SGDLS, YYNGEE. The CDR3 has 15 amino acids. This CDR3 reads CASSAGTSGSFSLNF. The CDR3 DNA sequence: TGTGCCAGCAGCGCCGGGACTAGCGGGAGTTTTTCGCTGAACTTC.

This chain links TRBV6-5 with TRBJ1-5; the D gene is possibly TRBD1 (6 bases). Germline V CDR1 and CDR2: MNHEY, SVGAGI. This CDR3 is 16 amino acids long. The ends were cut back, 2 bases at V and 2 bases at J, with 13 bases in the middle. The CDR3 sequence: CASSYEGGRGNQPQHF. The CDR3 nucleotides are TGTGCCAGCAGTTACGAGGGGGGGCGCGGCAATCAGCCCCAGCATTTT.

The V and J genes are TRBV9 and TRBJ1-3; possible D gene TRBD1, 6 bases. Germline V gene data show CDR1 as SGDLS and CDR2 as YYNGEE. The CDR3 contains 15 residues. The V end was cut by 4 bases, the J end by 7 bases, with 18 bases between. In DNA, the CDR3 is TGTGCCAGCAGCACAGGGTTTGGGACCTGGAACACCATATATTTT. Its protein is CASSTGFGTWNTIYF.

This clone was seen just once. The chain recombines TRBV29-1 with TRBJ2-7, with a weak D call TRBD2 (6 bases). Germline lookup yields CDR1 SQVTM and CDR2 ANQGSEA. The CDR3 is 14 residues long. Between the trimmed V and J ends, which lost 0 bases and 5 bases, there was a span of 14 bases. The CDR3 spells CSVEESEGRNEQYF. The CDR3 nucleotides are TGCAGCGTTGAAGAGTCAGAGGGGAGGAACGAGCAGTACTTC.

This chain links TRBV27 with TRBJ2-5; D possibly corresponds to TRBD2 (5 bases). Germline values: CDR1 MNHEY, CDR2 SMNVEV (reference sequence). The CDR3 length is 14 residues. Trimming took 6 bases from V and 3 from J, leaving 14 bases between them. The CDR3 DNA reads as TGTGCCAGCAGCCCACCGAACGGGGAAGAGACCCAGTACTTC. Its protein product is CASSPPNGEETQYF.

The V and J genes are TRBV30 and TRBJ1-3, with D unclear. Deletions cut 5 bases from V and 5 bases from J, with 7 bases between. The CDR3 runs 11 residues. Germline CDR1 reads GTSNPN; CDR2 reads SVGIG (reference sequence). CDR3 in DNA: TGTGCCTGGGAACAGCGAAACACCATATATTTT. It yields the protein CAWEQRNTIYF.

The rearrangement joins TRBV5-1 to TRBJ2-7; 14 positions match TRBD2. Germline CDR1 reads SGHRS; CDR2 reads YFSETQ. The CDR3 has 14 amino acids. J was trimmed by 4 bases and V by 4 bases; bases with no gene match: 1. The CDR3 reads CASSGTSGRYEQYF. The CDR3 DNA is TGCGCCAGCAGCGGGACTAGCGGGAGATACGAGCAGTACTTC.

CDR3 nucleotides: TGCAGCGTTGACAGTAGCGTAAGGTACAATGAGCAGTTCTTC. Its protein is CSVDSSVRYNEQFF. The chain couples TRBV29-1 to TRBJ2-1, with a tentative D call TRBD2 (5 bases). V dropped 3 bases and J dropped 4 bases, with 13 bases sitting between them. CDR1 is SQVTM, CDR2 ANQGSEA, per germline. The CDR3 loop spans 14 amino acids.

The CDR3 loop is CASSEDRGRAKNIQYF. The CDR3 DNA sequence: TGTGCCAGCAGCGAGGACAGGGGAAGGGCCAAAAACATTCAGTACTTC. The chain recombines TRBV2 with TRBJ2-4; 9 bases agree with TRBD1. Germline lookup yields CDR1 SNHLY and CDR2 FYNNEI. V shed 6 bases and J 1 base; nucleotides not matched to a gene: 7. This CDR3 region has 16 residues.

Regarding this clone: The same CDR3 arises from other DNA sequences in this sample as well. This chain joins TRBV7-9 and TRBJ1-1; no clear D. Germline V gene data show CDR1 as SEHNR and CDR2 as FQNEAQ (reference sequence). The CDR3 has 13 amino acids. The ends were cut back, 9 bases at V and 1 base at J, with 12 bases in the middle. The CDR3 bases are TGTGCCAGTAGCCATCGGTGGAACACTGAAGCTTTCTTT. Its translation: CASSHRWNTEAFF.

V and J are TRBV6-5 and TRBJ2-5; perhaps TRBD2 as D (6 bases). V was clipped by 2 bases and J by 1 base, with 8 bases between them. Germline V gene lookup returns CDR1 MNHEY and CDR2 SVGAGI. The CDR3 is 14 amino acids. This CDR3 is CASSYRLGQETQYF. In DNA, the CDR3 is TGTGCCAGCAGTTACAGACTAGGCCAAGAGACCCAGTACTTC.